This T cell receptor beta chain was recorded in a study of blood T cell repertoires in COVID-19. About the study: T cells, B-cell-depleted T cells, or PBMCs supplied cDNA or gDNA.

CDR3 size: 17 residues. Germline CDR1 is MGHRA and CDR2 is YSYEKL. V lost 4 bases to trimming and J lost 7 bases; unmatched junction nucleotides: 12. TCRdb's copy holds only in-frame clones and misses some; the assay was immunoSEQ multiplex PCR. The table has 310,000 or so clones, around 90% seen once. This chain uses TRBV4-1 with TRBJ1-6; 8 nucleotides agree with TRBD1. The receptor comes from a man between 50 and 59 years old with active or convalescent COVID-19. Sequencing used peripheral blood. The CDR3, as DNA: TGCGCCAGCAGCCTAGACTTCCCGGGACAGGCCAATTCACCCCTCCACTTT. It is translated as CASSLDFPGQANSPLHF.